There are many counts of the clone carrying this T cell receptor (beta chain). Its antigen is not known. This sample was taken from a study of neurological immune-mediated disorders. Study-level background: Multiple sclerosis patients numbering 34 comprised around 31 relapsing-remitting and 3 secondary progressive patients. Study-wide results and caveats: The absence of shared CDR3 amino acid sequences among expanded clones across subjects suggests private repertoires in all groups.

It was by 5'RACE with 10-nucleotide random UMIs that the cDNA was made. TCRdb used MiXCR to reprocess the 5' RACE reads, holding one entry per CDR3 protein. The repertoire holds roughly 27,000 distinct CDR3 sequences, with 2% to 3% as singletons. V gave up 1 base and J gave up 2 bases, with 17 bases separating them. This CDR3 region has 17 residues. From germline, CDR1 is SEHNR and CDR2 FQNEAQ (reference sequence). Input material: PBMCs. This TCR was recovered from a woman in her forties or fifties with multiple sclerosis. The chain uses TRBV7-9 and TRBJ2-5; D gene uncertain. The CDR3 loop reads CASSLVRSLGPQETQYF. Written as DNA, the CDR3 is TGTGCCAGCAGCTTAGTTCGCTCTTTAGGACCTCAAGAGACCCAGTACTTC.